This passage covers 8 T cell receptor beta chains from one sample sequenced in a study of beta chain features in type 1 diabetes (dated by TCRdb to about 2018). The research as a whole found: In all four CD4+ subsets, TCRB CDR3 length was moderately but significantly shorter in type 1 diabetes patients.

Libraries were constructed by the immunoSEQ multiplex PCR assay. All of the isolated RNA was reverse transcribed with the High Capacity cDNA Reverse Transcription Kit, so expressed TCRB transcripts were sequenced. TCRdb obtained this table from immuneACCESS and retained in-frame rearrangements with V and J assigned. These tables miss some clones; where compared with another copy, unresolved V genes account for less than half of the shortfall, and the remainder is unexplained. For this sample there are approximately 170,000 clones; about 7.8% appear just once. The ten biggest clones cover roughly 1% of the sample. For these receptors, no antigen is known. The sample taken for sequencing was central memory CD4+ T cells from blood. Receptor source: a woman in her forties with type 1 diabetes.

This clone has only a few counts. The CDR3 region is CASSLREGSNQPQHF. The CDR3 DNA follows: TGTGCCAGCAGCTTAAGGGAGGGTAGCAATCAGCCCCAGCATTTT. This chain links TRBV7-2 with TRBJ1-5; D not certain. The germline V gene encodes CDR1 SGHTA and CDR2 FQGNSA. V lost 2 bases to trimming and J lost 0 bases, with 8 bases between them. There are 15 residues in the CDR3. The full variable domain, rest sourced from reference TRBV7-2 and TRBJ1-5, is GAGVSQSPSNKVTEKGKDVELRCDPISGHTALYWYRQSLGQGLEFLIYFQGNSAPDKSGLPSDRFSAERTGGSVSTLTIQRTQQEDSAVYLCASSLREGSNQPQHFGDGTRLSIL.

This chain joins TRBV18 and TRBJ2-3, with D hard to call. Germline V lookup: CDR1 KGHSH, CDR2 LQKENI. The CDR3 is made up of 14 amino acids. V dropped 5 bases and J dropped 0 bases, with 9 bases sitting between them. As DNA, the CDR3 is TGTGCCAGCTCATCCCCTCTTAGCACAGATACGCAGTATTTT. This gives the protein CASSSPLSTDTQYF.

The chain links TRBV7-9 to TRBJ2-7, with D possibly being TRBD2 (5 bases). V lost 5 bases and J lost 1, with 18 bases in between. The germline gives CDR1 SEHNR, CDR2 FQNEAQ (reference sequence). The CDR3 consists of 16 residues. The CDR3 DNA reads TGTGCCAGCAGCCCAACGGGCACGGGGATTTCCTACGAGCAGTACTTC. Translated, it gives CASSPTGTGISYEQYF.

V gene TRBV7-9 combines with J gene TRBJ2-1, with TRBD1 matching 8 bases. V shed 5 bases, J shed 7 bases, and the junction held 13 bases outside the gene matches. CDR1 is SEHNR and CDR2 is FQNEAQ in the germline V gene (reference sequence). The CDR3 has 16 residues. The CDR3 DNA reads as TGTGCCAGCAGCGACGTCGGGGCCAGGGGGCTTAATGAGCAGTTCTTC. Translation gives CASSDVGARGLNEQFF. Filled out from reference TRBV7-9 and TRBJ2-1, the complete variable domain reads DTGVSQNPRHKITKRGQNVTFRCDPISEHNRLYWYRQTLGQGPEFLTYFQNEAQLEKSRLLSDRFSAERPKGSFSTLEIQRTEQGDSAMYLCASSDVGARGLNEQFFGPGTRLTVL.

This clone turned up a few times. The V and J genes are TRBV28 and TRBJ2-3, with unresolved D. V was cut by 3 bases and J by 3 bases, with 7 bases left in between. This CDR3 comprises 13 residues. Germline CDR1 reads MDHEN; CDR2 reads SYDVKM. The CDR3 loop reads CASSFPTTDTQYF. The CDR3 DNA follows: TGTGCCAGCAGTTTCCCCACTACAGATACGCAGTATTTT. Drawing the rest from reference TRBV28 and TRBJ2-3, the complete variable domain is DVKVTQSSRYLVKRTGEKVFLECVQDMDHENMFWYRQDPGLGLRLIYFSYDVKMKEKGDIPEGYSVSREKKERFSLILESASTNQTSMYLCASSFPTTDTQYFGPGTRLTVL.

V gene TRBV10-3 combines with J gene TRBJ2-5, with D possibly matching TRBD1 (5 bases). Trimming took 2 bases from V and 2 from J, leaving 15 bases between them. The CDR3 extends over 16 amino acids. Germline V gives CDR1 ENHRY, CDR2 SYGVKD. CDR3 in DNA: TGTGCCATCAGTGAGGGAAGGGGCCGTGGACAAGAGACCCAGTACTTC. Residues: CAISEGRGRGQETQYF.

This clone was observed many times. The chain uses TRBV30 and TRBJ1-2, with D maybe TRBD1 (6 bases). V lost 4 bases to trimming and J lost 8 bases, with 11 bases between them. The CDR3 contains 11 residues. Germline V gene sequence: CDR1 GTSNPN, CDR2 SVGIG (reference sequence). CDR3 loop: CAWTSGGGYTF. CDR3 nucleotide sequence: TGTGCCTGGACCTCGGGGGGCGGCTACACCTTC.

This clone was seen more than once but under ten times. This chain joins TRBV5-4 and TRBJ2-7; no definite D call. This CDR3 region has 13 residues. V was shortened by 4 bases and J by 3 bases, with 11 bases between the two germline ends. Germline V lookup: CDR1 SGHNT, CDR2 YYREEE (reference sequence). In DNA, the CDR3 is TGTGCCAGCAGCAGACTCAGCATCTACGAGCAGTACTTC. This gives the protein CASSRLSIYEQYF.